These 27 T cell receptor beta chains originate from one sample sequenced in a study of T cell responses to AZD1222 COVID-19 vaccine. Clones were read by immunoSEQ multiplex PCR, and TCRdb kept only the in-frame ones, dropping some. The sample carries 150,000 to 200,000 clones, approximately 90% recorded once. Sequenced here: peripheral blood, sampled on day 0 of AZD1222 vaccination. The receptors derive from an adult in good health.

This clone was recorded a few times. This CDR3 is CASSSFRTATKGYEQYF. The CDR3 DNA is TGTGCCAGCAGCTCGTTTCGGACAGCAACGAAGGGGTACGAGCAGTACTTC. The rearrangement uses TRBV5-6 and TRBJ2-7; D perhaps matches TRBD1 (6 bases). The V end was cut by 3 bases, the J end by 4 bases, with 23 bases between. The CDR3 covers 17 residues. CDR1 SGHDT and CDR2 YYEEEE come from the germline V gene.

This sequence joins TRBV5-6 and TRBJ1-2; D not resolved. Germline CDR1 SGHDT, CDR2 YYEEEE. The CDR3 runs to 14 residues. The germline V and J ends were trimmed by 4 bases and 2 bases, with 12 bases remaining between them. The DNA of the CDR3 is TGTGCCAGCAGCGGCCTGACAAAAAACTATGGCTACACCTTC. As protein: CASSGLTKNYGYTF.

This chain's CDR3 is CASSRDRPAGYTF. In DNA, the CDR3 is TGTGCCAGCAGTCGAGACCGCCCGGCCGGCTACACCTTC. V gene TRBV5-4 combines with J gene TRBJ1-2, with D unclear. CDR3 size: 13 residues. Germline V gene lookup returns CDR1 SGHNT and CDR2 YYREEE (reference sequence). V lost 5 bases and J 8 bases, leaving 16 bases between the germline ends.

The V gene is TRBV4-1, the J gene TRBJ1-2, with TRBD1 identical over 8 bases. V lost 4 bases to trimming and J lost 6 bases; unmatched junction nucleotides: 7. Germline V CDR1 and CDR2: MGHRA, YSYEKL. The CDR3 length is 14 residues. The CDR3 spells CASSPGQGWDGYTF. The CDR3 bases are TGCGCCAGCAGCCCCGGACAGGGTTGGGATGGCTACACCTTC.

The chain is built from TRBV19 and TRBJ1-5, with TRBD1 as a possible D gene (5 bases). Germline V lookup: CDR1 LNHDA, CDR2 SQIVND (reference sequence). This CDR3 has 15 residues. V was cut by 3 bases and J by 0 bases, with 9 bases left in between. CDR3 region: CASSIIGGSNQPQHF. In DNA, the CDR3 is TGTGCCAGTAGTATTATTGGGGGTAGCAATCAGCCCCAGCATTTT.

The chain has TRBV11-1 and TRBJ1-1; D not certain. Germline CDR1 reads SGHAT; CDR2 reads FQDESV (reference sequence). CDR3 length: 14 amino acids. The V gene lost 5 bases and the J gene lost 1 base, with 11 bases spanning the gap. CDR3 DNA: TGTGCCAGCAGCCCCCCCTGGGGGAACACTGAAGCTTTCTTT. It encodes CASSPPWGNTEAFF.

V usage is TRBV13 and J usage is TRBJ2-1; 14 nucleotides align to TRBD2. V was clipped by 5 bases and J by 7 bases; unmatched bases: 7. The germline V gene encodes CDR1 PRHDT and CDR2 FYEKMQ (reference sequence). The CDR3 consists of 16 residues. This CDR3 is CASSPTGLAGENEQFF. In DNA, the CDR3 is TGTGCCAGCAGCCCCACGGGACTAGCGGGGGAGAATGAGCAGTTCTTC.

The chain recombines TRBV29-1 with TRBJ1-4; no clear D. Germline CDR1 and CDR2: SQVTM and ANQGSEA. Deletions cut 0 bases from V and 7 bases from J, with 9 bases between. This CDR3 has 13 residues. The chain's CDR3 is CSVEEVTGEKLFF. Here the CDR3 DNA reads TGCAGCGTTGAAGAGGTAACGGGTGAAAAACTGTTTTTT.

This sequence joins TRBV10-2 and TRBJ2-3, with a weak D call TRBD2 (5 bases). V shed 6 bases and J shed 1 base, with 14 bases lying between them. Germline assignment: CDR1 WSHSY and CDR2 SAAADI. The CDR3 is 15 residues long. The CDR3 DNA is TGCGCCAGCAGCCTACTAGTTTCCCGCACAGATACGCAGTATTTT. This sequence encodes CASSLLVSRTDTQYF.

This chain connects TRBV27 to TRBJ2-6; either TRBD1 or TRBD2 may supply D (5 bases each). This CDR3 has 19 residues. V gave up 0 bases and J gave up 0 bases, with 15 bases separating them. Germline values: CDR1 MNHEY, CDR2 SMNVEV (reference sequence). CDR3 loop: CASSLSIGTYSSGANVLTF. CDR3 DNA: TGTGCCAGCAGTTTATCGATCGGGACCTATAGCTCTGGGGCCAACGTCCTGACTTTC.

This clone was observed once. V gene TRBV6-2 or TRBV6-3 combines with J gene TRBJ1-2, with D unclear. In germline, CDR1 is MNHEY, CDR2 SVGEGT. This CDR3 contains 13 residues. Trimming cost V 5 bases and J 8 bases, with 15 bases left between them. The CDR3 bases are TGTGCCAGCAGTGCGTCCGGGCCGACAGGCTACACCTTC. Translating gives CASSASGPTGYTF.

As DNA, the CDR3 is TGTGCCAGCACCCGGACAGGGGTAGTCCAGCCCCAGCATTTT. This codes for CASTRTGVVQPQHF. The chain employs TRBV6-5 and TRBJ1-5; TRBD1 aligns across 9 bases. V lost 7 bases to trimming and J lost 7 bases; unmatched junction nucleotides: 8. The CDR3 has 14 amino acids. CDR1 and CDR2 (germline): MNHEY, SVGAGI.

The chain uses TRBV28 and TRBJ2-3; TRBD1 aligns across 8 bases. The CDR3 extends over 13 amino acids. The junction had 5 bases not matched to a gene; V was cut back by 8 bases and J by 4 bases. The germline CDR1 and CDR2 sequences are MDHEN and SYDVKM. The CDR3 DNA is TGTGCCAGCCGCGACAGGGGCCCAGATACGCAGTATTTT. Its protein is CASRDRGPDTQYF.

J is TRBJ2-5 and V is TRBV6-5; 9 positions match TRBD1. J gave up 5 bases and V 6 bases, and 10 bases lay outside the gene matches. This CDR3 region has 15 residues. Looked up from germline, CDR1 is MNHEY and CDR2 is SVGAGI. CDR3 in amino acids: CASRSWTGVVETQYF. CDR3 coding DNA: TGTGCCAGCAGATCTTGGACAGGGGTGGTGGAGACCCAGTACTTC.

The chain joins TRBV7-9 to TRBJ1-3; 10 bases agree with TRBD1. The V gene's germline CDR1 is SEHNR and CDR2 FQNEAQ (reference sequence). The junction had 3 bases not matched to a gene; V was cut back by 2 bases and J by 2 bases. The length of the CDR3 is 16 residues. The CDR3 DNA follows: TGTGCCAGCAGCTTAATTGGACAGGGGGCTGGAAACACCATATATTTT. Protein product: CASSLIGQGAGNTIYF. Supplemented by reference TRBV7-9 and TRBJ1-3, the full variable domain reads DTGVSQNPRHKITKRGQNVTFRCDPISEHNRLYWYRQTLGQGPEFLTYFQNEAQLEKSRLLSDRFSAERPKGSFSTLEIQRTEQGDSAMYLCASSLIGQGAGNTIYFGEGSWLTVV.

The chain links TRBV6-5 to TRBJ1-6, with unresolved D. The V end was cut by 2 bases, the J end by 0 bases, with 5 bases between. The CDR3 covers 15 residues. Germline V gives CDR1 MNHEY, CDR2 SVGAGI. The CDR3 is CASSYGSSYNSPLHF. The CDR3 nucleotides are TGTGCCAGCAGTTACGGGAGCTCCTATAATTCACCCCTCCACTTT.

This chain uses TRBV18 with TRBJ2-7; 8 nucleotides line up with TRBD1. The CDR3 has 17 amino acids. CDR1 KGHSH and CDR2 LQKENI come from the germline V gene. V lost 2 bases to trimming and J lost 5 bases; unmatched junction nucleotides: 14. The CDR3 DNA reads TGTGCCAGCTCACCAAACGTCGCGGGACAGGCTACCCACGAGCAGTACTTC. Residues: CASSPNVAGQATHEQYF. Using reference TRBV18 and TRBJ2-7 for the parts outside the CDR3, the full variable domain is NAGVMQNPRHLVRRRGQEARLRCSPMKGHSHVYWYRQLPEEGLKFMVYLQKENIIDESGMPKERFSAEFPKEGPSILRIQQVVRGDSAAYFCASSPNVAGQATHEQYFGPGTRLTVT.

The chain links TRBV19 to TRBJ1-1; possibly TRBD1 for D (5 bases). The V gene lost 3 bases and the J gene lost 1 base, with 12 bases spanning the gap. CDR1 and CDR2 from the germline V gene are LNHDA and SQIVND (reference sequence). CDR3 length: 15 amino acids. The CDR3 is CASSIGQVSNTEAFF. The CDR3 DNA is TGTGCCAGTAGTATCGGACAAGTATCGAACACTGAAGCTTTCTTT.

The genes are TRBV27 and TRBJ2-1; TRBD1 matches at 10 bases. This CDR3 is 15 amino acids long. The germline V gene encodes CDR1 MNHEY and CDR2 SMNVEV (reference sequence). J was trimmed by 9 bases and V by 4 bases; bases with no gene match: 9. CDR3 region: CASSSTGTGAFEQFF. CDR3 DNA sequence: TGTGCCAGCAGTTCCACCGGGACAGGGGCGTTTGAGCAGTTCTTC.

As to this clone: Other DNA sequences from this sample encode an identical CDR3 as well. This sequence joins TRBV19 and TRBJ1-5; D gene uncertain. Germline-derived CDR1 and CDR2 are LNHDA and SQIVND (reference sequence). The length of the CDR3 is 14 residues. V lost 0 bases and J 1 base, leaving 4 bases between the germline ends. The CDR3, as DNA: TGTGCCAGTAGTATAGAGGTGAGCAATCAGCCCCAGCATTTT. Translated, it gives CASSIEVSNQPQHF. The full variable domain, in which reference TRBV19 and TRBJ1-5 provide the parts outside the CDR3, is DGGITQSPKYLFRKEGQNVTLSCEQNLNHDAMYWYRQDPGQGLRLIYYSQIVNDFQKGDIAEGYSVSREKKESFPLTVTSAQKNPTAFYLCASSIEVSNQPQHFGDGTRLSIL.

The chain links TRBV5-4 to TRBJ1-3; D unresolved. Per germline, CDR1 SGHNT and CDR2 YYREEE (reference sequence). Trimming left V 4 bases short and J 0 bases short, with 17 bases between. This CDR3 comprises 17 residues. The CDR3 DNA is TGTGCCAGCAGCCCTACACGGGGAACTTACTCTGGAAACACCATATATTTT. Translated, it gives CASSPTRGTYSGNTIYF.

The genes are TRBV19 and TRBJ1-2, with D unclear. Trimming took 3 bases from V and 8 from J, leaving 7 bases between them. This CDR3 region has 11 residues. The germline V gene has CDR1 LNHDA and CDR2 SQIVND (reference sequence). CDR3 sequence reads: CASSISEGYTF. CDR3 sequence (DNA): TGTGCCAGTAGTATTTCCGAGGGCTACACCTTC.

This clone was found once. The rearrangement links TRBV12-3 or TRBV12-4 to TRBJ2-7; D is ambiguous. The CDR3 sequence is 11 residues long. Between the trimmed V and J ends, which lost 6 bases and 0 bases, there was a span of 3 bases. In DNA form, the CDR3 reads TGTGCCAGCAGATACTCCTACGAGCAGTACTTC. Protein: CASRYSYEQYF.

About this clone itself: Other DNA sequences in the sample encode the same CDR3. The J gene is TRBJ1-5, the V gene TRBV3-1 (or the pseudogene TRBV3-2); D uncertain. The V end was cut by 3 bases, the J end by 4 bases, with 7 bases between. The CDR3 contains 13 residues. Germline CDR1 and CDR2: LGHDT and YNNKEL (reference sequence). CDR3 in DNA: TGTGCCAGCAGCCAGAGCCGTAATCAGCCCCAGCATTTT. This gives the protein CASSQSRNQPQHF.

The V gene is TRBV13, the J gene TRBJ1-1; the D gene is possibly TRBD1 (5 bases). The germline V and J ends were trimmed by 5 bases and 4 bases, with 11 bases remaining between them. Germline V gene data show CDR1 as PRHDT and CDR2 as FYEKMQ (reference sequence). The CDR3 covers 13 residues. The CDR3 DNA reads TGTGCCAGCAGCAAGACGGGGCTCACTGAAGCTTTCTTT. As protein: CASSKTGLTEAFF. Using reference TRBV13 and TRBJ1-1 for the parts outside the CDR3, the full variable domain is AAGVIQSPRHLIKEKRETATLKCYPIPRHDTVYWYQQGPGQDPQFLISFYEKMQSDKGSIPDRFSAQQFSDYHSELNMSSLELGDSALYFCASSKTGLTEAFFGQGTRLTVV.

The chain recombines TRBV24-1 with TRBJ1-5, with no clear D. The CDR3 length is 18 residues. Trimming took 1 base from V and 4 from J, leaving 19 bases between them. CDR1 and CDR2 (germline): KGHDR, SFDVKD. The CDR3 bases are TGTGCCACCAGTGATTTTGGGGTCTTGAGAGGGAAGAATCAGCCCCAGCATTTT. This codes for CATSDFGVLRGKNQPQHF.

This clone appeared a single time. The chain has TRBV9 and TRBJ1-3; weak D call: TRBD1 (5 bases). CDR3 length: 18 amino acids. Trimming left V 0 bases short and J 0 bases short, with 16 bases between. The germline gives CDR1 SGDLS, CDR2 YYNGEE. CDR3 DNA: TGTGCCAGCAGCGTAGTAAGTCGGGGCGAATTCTCTGGAAACACCATATATTTT. It translates to CASSVVSRGEFSGNTIYF.